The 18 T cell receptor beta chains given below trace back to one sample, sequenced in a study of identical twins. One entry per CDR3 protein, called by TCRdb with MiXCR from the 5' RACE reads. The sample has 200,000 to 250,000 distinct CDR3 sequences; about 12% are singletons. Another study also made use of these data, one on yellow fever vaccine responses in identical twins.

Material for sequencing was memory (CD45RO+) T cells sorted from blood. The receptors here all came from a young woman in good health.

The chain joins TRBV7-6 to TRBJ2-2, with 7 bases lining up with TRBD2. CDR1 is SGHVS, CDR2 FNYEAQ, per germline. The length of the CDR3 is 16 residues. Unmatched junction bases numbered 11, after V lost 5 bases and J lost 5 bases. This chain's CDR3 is CASSPRSAGGTGELFF. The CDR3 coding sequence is TGTGCCAGCAGCCCTCGATCCGCCGGGGGGACCGGGGAGCTGTTTTTT. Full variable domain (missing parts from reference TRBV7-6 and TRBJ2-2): GAGVSQSPRYKVTKRGQDVALRCDPISGHVSLYWYRQALGQGPEFLTYFNYEAQQDKSGLPNDRFSAERPEGSISTLTIQRTEQRDSAMYRCASSPRSAGGTGELFFGEGSRLTVL.

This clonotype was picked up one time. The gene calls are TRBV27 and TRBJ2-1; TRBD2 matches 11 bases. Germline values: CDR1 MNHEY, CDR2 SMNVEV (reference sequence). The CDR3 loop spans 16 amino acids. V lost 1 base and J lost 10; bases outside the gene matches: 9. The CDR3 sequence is CASSLLAGGNSGEQFF. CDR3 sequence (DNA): TGTGCCAGCAGTTTATTAGCGGGGGGGAATTCGGGCGAGCAGTTCTTC.

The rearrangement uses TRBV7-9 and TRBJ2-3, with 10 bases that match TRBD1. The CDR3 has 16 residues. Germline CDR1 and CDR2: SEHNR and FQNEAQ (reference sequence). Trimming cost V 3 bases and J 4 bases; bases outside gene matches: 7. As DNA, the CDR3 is TGTGCCAGCAGCTTCTACCGGGACAGGGGCGCAGATACGCAGTATTTT. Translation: CASSFYRDRGADTQYF.

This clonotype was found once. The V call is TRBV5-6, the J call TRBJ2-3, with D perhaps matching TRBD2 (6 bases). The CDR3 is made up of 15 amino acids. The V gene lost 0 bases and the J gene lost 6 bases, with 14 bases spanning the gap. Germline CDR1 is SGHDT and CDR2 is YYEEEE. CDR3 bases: TGTGCCAGCAGCTTGGGGAGGGTCTGGGGGGATACGCAGTATTTT. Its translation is CASSLGRVWGDTQYF.

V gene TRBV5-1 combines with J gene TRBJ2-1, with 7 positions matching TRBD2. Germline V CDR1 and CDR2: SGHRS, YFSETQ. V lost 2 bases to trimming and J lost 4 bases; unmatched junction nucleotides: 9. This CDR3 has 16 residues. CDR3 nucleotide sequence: TGCGCCAGCAGCTTCGGGACTACCCCTTCATACAATGAGCAGTTCTTC. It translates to CASSFGTTPSYNEQFF.

The CDR3 loop reads CSFRDSGQPQHF. The CDR3 DNA sequence: TGCAGCTTCCGGGATTCGGGTCAGCCCCAGCATTTT. This chain links TRBV29-1 with TRBJ1-5; D is undetermined. CDR1 and CDR2 from the germline V gene are SQVTM and ANQGSEA. The CDR3 is made up of 12 amino acids. The V and J ends lost 8 bases and 6 bases respectively, with 14 bases between them. Using reference TRBV29-1 and TRBJ1-5 for the parts outside the CDR3, the full variable domain is SAVISQKPSRDICQRGTSLTIQCQVDSQVTMMFWYRQQPGQSLTLIATANQGSEATYESGFVIDKFPISRPNLTFSTLTVSNMSPEDSSIYLCSFRDSGQPQHFGDGTRLSIL.

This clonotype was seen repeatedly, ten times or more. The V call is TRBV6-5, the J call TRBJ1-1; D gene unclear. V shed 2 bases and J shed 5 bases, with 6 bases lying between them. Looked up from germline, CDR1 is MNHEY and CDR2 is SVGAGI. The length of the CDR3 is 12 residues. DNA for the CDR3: TGTGCCAGCAGTTACAAAGGGACTGAAGCTTTCTTT. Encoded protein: CASSYKGTEAFF.

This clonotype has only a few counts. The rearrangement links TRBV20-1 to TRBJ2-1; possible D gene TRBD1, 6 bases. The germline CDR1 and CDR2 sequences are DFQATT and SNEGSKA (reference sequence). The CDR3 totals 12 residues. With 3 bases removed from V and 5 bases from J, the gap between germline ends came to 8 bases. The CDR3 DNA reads TGCAGTGCTAGTCAGGGGAACAATGAGCAGTTCTTC. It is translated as CSASQGNNEQFF.

CDR3 DNA sequence: TGTGCCAGCAGCTTCCCGGGACAGAATAATTCACCCCTCCACTTT. It is translated as CASSFPGQNNSPLHF. The chain has TRBV7-9 and TRBJ1-6; TRBD1 aligns across 7 bases. This CDR3 is 15 amino acids long. V lost 3 bases and J lost 5; bases outside the gene matches: 4. Germline V gives CDR1 SEHNR, CDR2 FQNEAQ (reference sequence).

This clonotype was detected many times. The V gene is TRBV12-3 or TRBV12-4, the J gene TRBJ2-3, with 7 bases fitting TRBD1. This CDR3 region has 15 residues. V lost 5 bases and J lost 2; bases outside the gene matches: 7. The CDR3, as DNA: TGTGCCAGCAGTGAGACAGGGCACTACACAGATACGCAGTATTTT. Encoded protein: CASSETGHYTDTQYF.

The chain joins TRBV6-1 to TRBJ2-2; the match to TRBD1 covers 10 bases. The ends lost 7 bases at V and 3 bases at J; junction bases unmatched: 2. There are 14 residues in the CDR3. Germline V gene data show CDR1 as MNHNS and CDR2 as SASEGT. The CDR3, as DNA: TGTGCCAGCATCGGGACAGGGGACACCGGGGAGCTGTTTTTT. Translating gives CASIGTGDTGELFF.

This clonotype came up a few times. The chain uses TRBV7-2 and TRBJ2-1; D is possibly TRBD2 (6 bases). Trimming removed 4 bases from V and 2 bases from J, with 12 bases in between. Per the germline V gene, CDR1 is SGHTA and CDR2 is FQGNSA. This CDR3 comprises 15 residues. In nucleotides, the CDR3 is TGTGCCAGCAGCTCAAGGCAGCGGGCCTACAATGAGCAGTTCTTC. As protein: CASSSRQRAYNEQFF.

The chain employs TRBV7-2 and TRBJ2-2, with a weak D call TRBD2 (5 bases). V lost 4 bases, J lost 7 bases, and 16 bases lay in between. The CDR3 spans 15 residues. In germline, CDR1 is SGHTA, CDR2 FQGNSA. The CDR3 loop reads CASSYRTGLGGELFF. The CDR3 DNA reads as TGTGCCAGCAGCTACCGGACTGGACTCGGCGGGGAGCTGTTTTTT.

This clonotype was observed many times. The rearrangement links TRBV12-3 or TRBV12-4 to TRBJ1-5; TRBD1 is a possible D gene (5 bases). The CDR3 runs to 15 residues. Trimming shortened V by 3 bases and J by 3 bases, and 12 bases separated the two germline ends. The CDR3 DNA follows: TGTGCCAGCAGTTTTAGGGGCACTGCCAATCAGCCCCAGCATTTT. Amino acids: CASSFRGTANQPQHF.

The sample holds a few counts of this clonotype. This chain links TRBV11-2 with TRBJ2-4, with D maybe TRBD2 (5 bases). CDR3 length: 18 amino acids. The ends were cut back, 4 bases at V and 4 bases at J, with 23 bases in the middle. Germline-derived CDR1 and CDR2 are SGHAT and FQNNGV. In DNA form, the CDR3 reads TGTGCCAGCAGCTCCAGCATAGGGTCGGTGACGGGGAAAAACATTCAGTACTTC. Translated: CASSSSIGSVTGKNIQYF.

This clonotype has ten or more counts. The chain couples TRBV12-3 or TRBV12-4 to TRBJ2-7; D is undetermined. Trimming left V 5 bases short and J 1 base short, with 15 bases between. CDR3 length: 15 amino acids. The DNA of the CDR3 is TGTGCCAGCAGTACTAACCGACCTGGGTCCTACGAGCAGTACTTC. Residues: CASSTNRPGSYEQYF.

The CDR3, as DNA: TGTGCCAGCAGCGCGGAGGGACTCATCTACGAGCAGTACTTC. Translating gives CASSAEGLIYEQYF. The chain combines TRBV9 with TRBJ2-7, with D perhaps TRBD2 (6 bases). V was clipped by 3 bases and J by 3 bases, with 13 bases between them. Per germline, CDR1 SGDLS and CDR2 YYNGEE. CDR3 length: 14 residues.

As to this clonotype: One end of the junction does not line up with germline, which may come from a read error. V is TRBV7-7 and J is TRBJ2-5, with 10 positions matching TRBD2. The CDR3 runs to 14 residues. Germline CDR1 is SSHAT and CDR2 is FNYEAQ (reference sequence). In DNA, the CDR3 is TGTGCTAGCAGCCAGCGGGGGGGCCAAGAGACCCAGTACTTC. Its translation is CASSQRGGQETQYF. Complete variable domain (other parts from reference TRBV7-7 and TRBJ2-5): GAGVSQSPRYKVTKRGQDVTLRCDPISSHATLYWYQQALGQGPEFLTYFNYEAQPDKSGLPSDRFSAERPEGSISTLTIQRTEQRDSAMYRCASSQRGGQETQYFGPGTRLLVL.